This is a list of T cell receptor beta chains from one sample in a study of T-cell reconstitution after alpha-beta-depleted transplantation in children. MiXCR was run by TCRdb on the PCR reads, yielding one entry per CDR3 protein. This sample carries about 250,000 distinct CDR3 sequences, more than 20% of them seen once, and the ten largest clones take about 4.8%. The sample was PBMCs, mostly from graft donor cells, taken 360 days after TCRalphabeta/CD19-depleted stem cell transplant. These receptors were taken from a female patient younger than 10 who had a stem cell transplant for congenital amegakaryocytic thrombocytopenia, so the T cells may come from the graft donor. The CDR3 runs from the conserved cysteine through the conserved F or W. D genes are given only for firm matches. Some rows have no size entry. The others give once, few or many, or a class for an expanded clone.

>TRBV20-1|TRBJ1-1|.|.
CSARGRGNTEAFF
TGCAGTGCTAGGGGACGAGGGAACACTGAAGCTTTCTTT
>TRBV6-1|TRBJ1-2|.|.
CASTLGAGNYGYTF
TGTGCCAGCACCCTAGGAGCAGGGAACTATGGCTACACCTTC
>TRBV4-1|TRBJ2-1|.|.
CASSQVRGSTEQFF
TGCGCCAGCAGCCAAGTTAGGGGAAGCACTGAGCAGTTCTTC
>TRBV24-1|TRBJ2-1|.|.
CATSASPGEQFF
TGTGCCACCAGTGCGTCGCCAGGGGAGCAGTTCTTC
>TRBV7-9|TRBJ2-5|.|few
CAITSRGGIETQYF
TGTGCCATCACAAGTAGGGGTGGTATAGAGACCCAGTACTTC
>TRBV6-5|TRBJ1-6|TRBD1|.
CASSYGTGYSPLHF
TGTGCCAGCAGTTACGGGACAGGGTATTCACCCCTCCACTTT
>TRBV15|TRBJ2-1|TRBD2|.
CATSGGTSYNEQFF
TGTGCCACCAGCGGCGGGACTAGTTACAATGAGCAGTTCTTC
>TRBV14|TRBJ2-1|TRBD1|.
CASSRWDRFSGEQFF
TGTGCCAGCAGCCGGTGGGACAGGTTCTCTGGGGAGCAGTTCTTC
>TRBV4-1|TRBJ2-7|.|.
CASSLSGVEYEQYF
TGCGCCAGCAGCTTAAGTGGGGTTGAATACGAGCAGTACTTC
>TRBV12-3/TRBV12-4|TRBJ1-1|.|.
CASSLGGGSMNTEAFF
TGTGCCAGCAGTTTAGGAGGGGGTTCAATGAACACTGAAGCTTTCTTT
>TRBV4-1|TRBJ2-1|.|.
CASSQHRAGSYNEQFF
TGCGCCAGCAGCCAACACCGGGCCGGCTCTTACAATGAGCAGTTCTTC
>TRBV3-1|TRBJ1-2|TRBD1|few
CASSQTGPPPYGYTF
TGTGCCAGCAGCCAGACAGGGCCTCCTCCCTATGGCTACACCTTC
>TRBV28|TRBJ2-7|TRBD1|.
CASSPVRWTGTYEQYF
TGTGCCAGCAGTCCTGTCCGATGGACAGGAACCTACGAGCAGTACTTC
>TRBV6-4|TRBJ1-1|.|.
CASSVEWGDTEAFF
TGTGCCAGCAGTGTTGAATGGGGGGACACTGAAGCTTTCTTT
>TRBV10-3|TRBJ2-7|TRBD2|few
CAITRAYSGNTYEQYF
TGTGCCATCACCAGAGCATATAGCGGGAATACCTACGAGCAGTACTTC
>TRBV29-1|TRBJ2-1|TRBD1|few
CSVEGTVGEAQFF
TGCAGCGTTGAGGGGACAGTTGGTGAGGCGCAGTTCTTC
>TRBV2|TRBJ2-3|TRBD2|.
CASKGLAGTDTQYF
TGTGCCAGCAAAGGACTAGCGGGCACAGATACGCAGTATTTT
>TRBV12-3/TRBV12-4|TRBJ2-4|.|few
CASSPSGTKNIQYF
TGTGCCAGCAGTCCGAGTGGGACCAAAAACATTCAGTACTTC
>TRBV7-3|TRBJ2-5|.|.
CASSLGVGETQYF
TGTGCCAGCAGCTTAGGGGTGGGGGAGACCCAGTACTTC
>TRBV7-2|TRBJ2-7|TRBD2|.
CASSLGGEGWYDQYF
TGTGCCAGCAGCTTAGGGGGGGAGGGGTGGTACGACCAGTACTTC
>TRBV7-9|TRBJ2-1|.|few
CASSFFPRDRNTNEQFF
TGTGCCAGCAGCTTTTTCCCTAGGGACCGTAATACCAATGAGCAGTTCTTC
>TRBV29-1|TRBJ1-5|TRBD1|many
CSARDRGSNQPQHF
TGCAGCGCCCGGGACAGGGGAAGCAATCAGCCCCAGCATTTT
>TRBV10-3|TRBJ2-1|TRBD2|.
CAISASGSDKDNEQFF
TGTGCCATCAGCGCTAGCGGGAGCGATAAAGACAATGAGCAGTTCTTC
>TRBV12-5|TRBJ2-1|TRBD2|few
CASGRDPGLAGYEQFF
TGTGCTAGTGGTAGAGACCCGGGACTAGCGGGATATGAGCAGTTCTTC
>TRBV4-3|TRBJ1-1|.|.
CASSQWVNTEAFF
TGCGCCAGCAGCCAATGGGTGAACACTGAAGCTTTCTTT
>TRBV10-3|TRBJ1-5|.|.
CAISVGSNQPQHF
TGTGCCATCAGTGTTGGTAGCAATCAGCCCCAGCATTTT
>TRBV7-9|TRBJ1-2|.|few
CASSLAGVIYGYTF
TGTGCCAGCAGCTTAGCAGGGGTCATCTATGGCTACACCTTC
>TRBV3-1|TRBJ2-3|.|few
CASSWSGSSTDTQYF
TGTGCCAGCAGCTGGAGTGGGAGTAGCACAGATACGCAGTATTTT
>TRBV7-2|TRBJ1-1|.|few
CASSSAQGPNTEAFF
TGTGCCAGCAGCTCAGCCCAGGGACCGAACACTGAAGCTTTCTTT
>TRBV29-1|TRBJ2-3|.|.
CSAEIVNENEDTQYF
TGCAGCGCCGAGATTGTAAACGAAAATGAAGATACGCAGTATTTT
>TRBV5-1|TRBJ2-7|.|few
CASSLRHGSGKIYEQYF
TGCGCCAGCAGCTTGCGCCACGGTTCTGGAAAGATTTACGAGCAGTACTTC
>TRBV7-8|TRBJ2-5|.|few
CASSLGYGETQYF
TGTGCCAGCAGCTTAGGATACGGAGAGACCCAGTACTTC
>TRBV28|TRBJ2-1|.|few
CASSGKWSPWWEQFF
TGTGCCAGCAGCGGAAAATGGAGCCCCTGGTGGGAGCAGTTCTTC
>TRBV4-2|TRBJ2-7|.|.
CASSQLGEGRGVSYEQYF
TGTGCCAGCAGCCAGTTGGGGGAGGGTAGGGGGGTCTCCTACGAGCAGTACTTC
>TRBV30|TRBJ2-7|.|.
CACFTGSSYEQYF
TGTGCCTGCTTTACAGGGAGCTCCTACGAGCAGTACTTC
>TRBV20-1|TRBJ2-1|TRBD2|.
CSATFGGGVYNEQFF
TGCAGTGCCACATTCGGCGGGGGAGTGTACAATGAGCAGTTCTTC
>TRBV20-1|TRBJ2-5|TRBD1|.
CSATGQGGGTQYF
TGCAGTGCTACGGGACAGGGGGGGGGGACCCAGTACTTC
>TRBV6-5|TRBJ1-1|TRBD1|.
CASSYGTGLSEAFF
TGTGCCAGCAGTTACGGGACAGGTCTCTCTGAAGCTTTCTTT
>TRBV20-1|TRBJ2-3|TRBD2|many
CSARDASGISTDTQYF
TGCAGTGCTAGAGATGCAAGCGGGATTAGCACAGATACGCAGTATTTT
>TRBV12-3/TRBV12-4|TRBJ2-1|.|many
CASSLRRESYNEQFF
TGTGCCAGCAGTTTACGGCGGGAATCCTACAATGAGCAGTTCTTC
>TRBV6-6|TRBJ1-2|.|few
CASSPQSPGYTF
TGTGCCAGCAGTCCCCAATCCCCTGGCTACACCTTC
>TRBV30|TRBJ2-2|.|few
CAWSVRRNTGELFF
TGTGCCTGGAGTGTACGGCGGAACACCGGGGAGCTGTTTTTT